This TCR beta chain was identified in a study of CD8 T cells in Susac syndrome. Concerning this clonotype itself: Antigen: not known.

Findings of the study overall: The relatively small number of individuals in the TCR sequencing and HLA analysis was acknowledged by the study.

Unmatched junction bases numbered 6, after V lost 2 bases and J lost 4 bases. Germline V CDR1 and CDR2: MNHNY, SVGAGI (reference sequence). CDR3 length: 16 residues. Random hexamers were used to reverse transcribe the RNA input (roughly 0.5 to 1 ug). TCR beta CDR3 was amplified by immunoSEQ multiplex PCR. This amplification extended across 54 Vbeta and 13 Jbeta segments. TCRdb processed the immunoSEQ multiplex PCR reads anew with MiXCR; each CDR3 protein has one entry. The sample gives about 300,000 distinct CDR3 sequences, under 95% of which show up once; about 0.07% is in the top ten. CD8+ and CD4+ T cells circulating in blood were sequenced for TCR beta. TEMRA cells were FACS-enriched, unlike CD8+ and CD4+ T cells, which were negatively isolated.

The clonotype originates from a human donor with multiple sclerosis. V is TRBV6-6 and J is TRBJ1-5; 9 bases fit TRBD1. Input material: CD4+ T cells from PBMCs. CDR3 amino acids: CASSYRGQGRNQPQHF. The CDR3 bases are TGTGCCAGCAGTTACCGCGGACAGGGGAGGAATCAGCCCCAGCATTTT.